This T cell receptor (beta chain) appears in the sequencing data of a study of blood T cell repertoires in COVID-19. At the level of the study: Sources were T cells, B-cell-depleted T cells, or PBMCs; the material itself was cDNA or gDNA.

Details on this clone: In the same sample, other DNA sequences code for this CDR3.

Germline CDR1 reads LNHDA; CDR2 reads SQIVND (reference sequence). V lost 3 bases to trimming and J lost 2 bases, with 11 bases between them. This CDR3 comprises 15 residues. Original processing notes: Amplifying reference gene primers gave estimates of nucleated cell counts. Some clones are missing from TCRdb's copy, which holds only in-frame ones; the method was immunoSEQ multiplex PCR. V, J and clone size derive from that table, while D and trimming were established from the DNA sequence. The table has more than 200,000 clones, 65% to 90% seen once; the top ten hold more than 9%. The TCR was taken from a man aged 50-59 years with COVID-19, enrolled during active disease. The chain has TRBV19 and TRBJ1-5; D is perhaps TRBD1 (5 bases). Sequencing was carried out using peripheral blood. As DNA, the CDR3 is TGTGCCAGTAGTATCCCAGGGTTGGGCAATCAGCCCCAGCATTTT. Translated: CASSIPGLGNQPQHF.